One and the same sample provided the 8 T cell receptor beta chains below, sequenced in a study of blood T cell repertoires in COVID-19. Sequencing used immunoSEQ multiplex PCR; TCRdb keeps in-frame clones, though not all of them. The sample contains over 65,000 clones, roughly 80% of which appear only once. Sequencing was carried out using peripheral blood. The receptor set was obtained from an elderly man with active COVID-19.

This clone has a handful of counts. The chain couples TRBV14 to TRBJ1-1; no clear D. Germline assignment: CDR1 SGHDN and CDR2 FVKESK. The CDR3 consists of 13 residues. V lost 0 bases and J lost 1, with 3 bases in between. The CDR3 sequence: CASSQDQNTEAFF. The CDR3 DNA follows: TGTGCCAGCAGCCAAGACCAGAACACTGAAGCTTTCTTT.

This chain uses TRBV11-2 with TRBJ1-1; D is uncertain. Germline CDR1 is SGHAT and CDR2 is FQNNGV. The V end was cut by 1 base, the J end by 6 bases, with 12 bases between. The CDR3 length is 14 residues. The DNA of the CDR3 is TGTGCCAGCAGCTTAGGGTTTGGCAGGTCTGAAGCTTTCTTT. Translated: CASSLGFGRSEAFF.

This chain connects TRBV3-1 (or the pseudogene TRBV3-2) to TRBJ2-2; the D is unclear. Germline CDR1 is LGHDT and CDR2 is YNNKEL (reference sequence). The CDR3 covers 14 residues. Trimming cost V 3 bases and J 2 bases, with 7 bases left between them. The CDR3 DNA follows: TGTGCCAGCAGCCACCACAATAACACCGGGGAGCTGTTTTTT. As protein: CASSHHNNTGELFF.

The gene calls are TRBV15 and TRBJ2-7, with D perhaps matching TRBD1 (5 bases). Germline CDR1 and CDR2: LNHNV and YYDKDF (reference sequence). This CDR3 is 16 amino acids long. Trimming removed 1 base at V and 9 bases at J, with 22 bases between. Here the CDR3 DNA reads TGTGCCACCAGCAGAGTTAGGTCGACAGTCGGTATTGCGCAGTACTTC. Amino acids: CATSRVRSTVGIAQYF.

This chain joins TRBV5-4 and TRBJ2-1; 9 bases fit TRBD2. The CDR3 is 15 residues long. The J segment lost 3 bases and the V segment lost 10 bases, leaving 11 bases of the junction unmatched. CDR1 SGHNT and CDR2 YYREEE come from the germline V gene (reference sequence). The CDR3 spells CASGSGGSDYNEQFF. CDR3 DNA: TGTGCCTCTGGCAGCGGGGGGTCCGACTACAATGAGCAGTTCTTC.

V gene TRBV28 combines with J gene TRBJ2-7; 9 nucleotides line up with TRBD2. CDR3 length: 14 residues. Germline CDR1 and CDR2: MDHEN and SYDVKM. J was trimmed by 3 bases and V by 6 bases; bases with no gene match: 6. The CDR3 DNA reads TGTGCCAGCAGGGAGCGGGAGGTCAACTACGAGCAGTACTTC. Residues: CASREREVNYEQYF.

V usage is TRBV6-5 and J usage is TRBJ2-7, with D unresolved. CDR1 is MNHEY and CDR2 is SVGAGI in the germline V gene. The CDR3 contains 15 residues. The ends were cut back, 5 bases at V and 0 bases at J, with 14 bases in the middle. For the CDR3, the DNA is TGTGCCAGCAGTCCTATAAGTGGAGCCTCCTACGAGCAGTACTTC. Translated: CASSPISGASYEQYF.

This chain connects TRBV7-2 to TRBJ2-4; TRBD2 matches 12 bases. Trimming removed 0 bases from V and 2 bases from J; junction bases left unmatched: 8. Germline V gene sequence: CDR1 SGHTA, CDR2 FQGNSA. CDR3 length: 19 residues. CDR3 region: CASSLAALAGGPTKNIQYF. In nucleotides, the CDR3 is TGTGCCAGCAGCTTAGCCGCGCTAGCGGGGGGGCCGACCAAAAACATTCAGTACTTC.